This section outlines one T cell receptor (beta chain) sequence together with its context. Germline lookup yields CDR1 SEHNR and CDR2 FQNEAQ (reference sequence). J lost 5 bases, V lost 5 bases, and 11 bases had no gene match. The CDR3 extends over 16 amino acids. The data were obtained in a study of PD-L1 blockade in urothelial cancer. Study background: Prior exposure to chemotherapy in patients amounted to 0 to 3 regimens received. Blood samples contained a median 141,255 T cells.

Profiling relied on immunoSEQ multiplex PCR, and the TCRdb table lists in-frame clones only, not all of them. Here the sample spans fewer than 75,000 clones, 84% being singletons. The TCR was taken from a man in his 70s with urothelial cancer. Sequences were derived from PBMCs, sampled around atezolizumab (anti-PD-L1) treatment. The chain has TRBV7-9 and TRBJ2-5; 10 bases align to TRBD1. The CDR3 here is CASSHPDRGSRETQYF. The CDR3 DNA is TGTGCCAGCAGCCACCCGGACAGGGGGAGTCGGGAGACCCAGTACTTC.